One sample yielded the 8 T cell receptor beta chains listed below, sequenced in a study of cytomegalovirus exposure and HLA in healthy donors. 13 Jbeta primers and 60 Vbeta primers were used for the PCR. Sequencing used immunoSEQ multiplex PCR; TCRdb keeps in-frame clones, though not all of them. In the table there are about 160,000 clones, around 80% of which are singletons. Source material: PBMCs. The origin of the receptors is a female donor in good health and CMV-seronegative.

The CDR3 sequence is CASSSRGLRTDTQYF. CDR3 nucleotides: TGTGCCAGCAGTTCACGAGGACTACGCACAGATACGCAGTATTTT. This rearrangement joins TRBV6-5 to TRBJ2-3, with D possibly being TRBD2 (6 bases). V was shortened by 4 bases and J by 1 base, with 12 bases between the two germline ends. The CDR3 contains 15 residues. The germline CDR1 and CDR2 sequences are MNHEY and SVGAGI.

Remarks on this clone: One junction end does not reproduce the germline sequence, and a read error may be involved. The chain carries TRBV7-8 and TRBJ2-7; no reliable D call. The CDR3 is 13 amino acids. The germline V gene encodes CDR1 SGHVS and CDR2 FQNEAQ. The CDR3 DNA follows: TGTGCCAGCGGCTTAGCTCTCTCCTACGAGCAGTACTTC. Protein sequence: CASGLALSYEQYF.

This chain connects TRBV4-1 to TRBJ2-1, with TRBD1 matching 10 bases. Per the germline V gene, CDR1 is MGHRA and CDR2 is YSYEKL. The CDR3 length is 20 residues. V dropped 5 bases and J dropped 3; count of bases not matched to a gene: 19. The CDR3, as DNA: TGCGCCAGCAGCTACGTGCCGGGACAGGGGTCTGGAGTGGTCTACAATGAGCAGTTCTTC. This sequence encodes CASSYVPGQGSGVVYNEQFF.

This clone was counted a few times. This sequence joins TRBV4-1 and TRBJ2-1; possible D gene TRBD2, 6 bases. Between the trimmed V and J ends, which lost 0 bases and 12 bases, there was a span of 18 bases. The CDR3 has 15 amino acids. Germline lookup yields CDR1 MGHRA and CDR2 YSYEKL. CDR3 DNA: TGCGCCAGCAGCCAAGATAAGGGAGCGGGCAGAGGGCAGTTCTTC. Translating it yields CASSQDKGAGRGQFF.

The CDR3 protein is CASSVEGGGTLNTQYF. CDR3 DNA: TGTGCCAGCAGCGTAGAGGGCGGGGGGACTTTAAATACGCAGTATTTT. The V gene is TRBV9, the J gene TRBJ2-3; 8 nucleotides align to TRBD2. Germline V gene data show CDR1 as SGDLS and CDR2 as YYNGEE. The CDR3 covers 16 residues. The V segment lost 0 bases and the J segment 7 bases; nucleotides outside the gene matches: 10.

The chain uses TRBV5-1 and TRBJ2-1; 9 bases agree with TRBD1. J lost 7 bases, V lost 5 bases, and 4 bases had no gene match. The CDR3 consists of 13 residues. Looked up from germline, CDR1 is SGHRS and CDR2 is YFSETQ. The CDR3 spells CASRRQGVNEQFF. CDR3 sequence (DNA): TGCGCCAGCAGGCGACAGGGGGTGAATGAGCAGTTCTTC. Based on the CDR3 plus reference TRBV5-1 and TRBJ2-1, the full variable domain is KAGVTQTPRYLIKTRGQQVTLSCSPISGHRSVSWYQQTPGQGLQFLFEYFSETQRNKGNFPGRFSGRQFSNSRSEMNVSTLELGDSALYLCASRRQGVNEQFFGPGTRLTVL.

The chain recombines TRBV7-9 with TRBJ1-2; tentative D call: TRBD1 (5 bases). Trimming left V 3 bases short and J 0 bases short, with 8 bases between. Germline V gene data show CDR1 as SEHNR and CDR2 as FQNEAQ (reference sequence). The CDR3 loop spans 14 amino acids. Here the CDR3 reads CASSFTGANYGYTF. The CDR3 DNA reads TGTGCCAGCAGCTTTACAGGAGCTAACTATGGCTACACCTTC.

This rearrangement joins TRBV2 to TRBJ2-7, with 7 bases fitting TRBD2. V lost 7 bases and J lost 1; bases outside the gene matches: 13. CDR3 size: 16 residues. CDR1 is SNHLY and CDR2 is FYNNEI in the germline V gene. The DNA of the CDR3 is TGTGCCAGCATCTCAGGTGCGGGAGCCCCGTCCTACGAGCAGTACTTC. This sequence encodes CASISGAGAPSYEQYF.